The 19 T cell receptor beta chains below all came from one sample that was sequenced in a study of shared clonotypes between healthy human individuals. This table comes from immunoSEQ multiplex PCR, and its TCRdb copy is limited to in-frame clones, with some not included. This sample has about a million clones, with about 70% found just once. The sequenced sample was memory CD4+ T cells sorted from blood. Sample subset: CD45RA-negative fraction. Receptor source: a man aged 18 to 35 in good health.

The rearrangement links TRBV7-2 to TRBJ2-4; the D is unclear. This CDR3 has 17 residues. Germline V gene lookup returns CDR1 SGHTA and CDR2 FQGNSA. V lost 1 base and J lost 0, with 13 bases in between. CDR3 protein: CASSLVGLSVAKNIQYF. CDR3 bases: TGTGCCAGCAGCTTAGTGGGGTTGAGCGTAGCCAAAAACATTCAGTACTTC. Based on the CDR3 plus reference TRBV7-2 and TRBJ2-4, the full variable domain is GAGVSQSPSNKVTEKGKDVELRCDPISGHTALYWYRQSLGQGLEFLIYFQGNSAPDKSGLPSDRFSAERTGGSVSTLTIQRTQQEDSAVYLCASSLVGLSVAKNIQYFGAGTRLSVL.

In its sample, this clone was seen a few times. J is TRBJ2-1 and V is TRBV11-2; the D is unclear. V gave up 2 bases and J gave up 12 bases, with 14 bases separating them. CDR1 and CDR2 (germline): SGHAT, FQNNGV. The CDR3 is 13 amino acids. The CDR3 region is CASSLLSRDSQFF. The CDR3 nucleotides are TGTGCCAGCAGCTTATTGAGCCGTGACTCGCAGTTCTTC.

This sequence joins TRBV5-1 and TRBJ1-6, with TRBD1 matching over 8 bases. V lost 4 bases and J lost 7; bases outside the gene matches: 10. This CDR3 comprises 16 residues. CDR1 is SGHRS and CDR2 is YFSETQ in the germline V gene. DNA of the CDR3: TGCGCCAGCAGCGTCGCCGGGACAGGAGTAAATTCACCCCTCCACTTT. Protein sequence: CASSVAGTGVNSPLHF.

This clone has just a few counts. Other DNA sequences in the sample encode the same CDR3. The chain has TRBV18 and TRBJ1-1; D not certain. This CDR3 is 12 amino acids long. The germline V gene encodes CDR1 KGHSH and CDR2 LQKENI. The V and J ends lost 0 bases and 5 bases respectively, with 4 bases between them. CDR3 in DNA: TGTGCCAGCTCACCACCCAGGACTGAAGCTTTCTTT. Its translation: CASSPPRTEAFF.

The chain has TRBV6-6 and TRBJ1-5; perhaps TRBD1 as D (5 bases). V was pared by 7 bases and J by 4 bases, with 20 bases between. The CDR3 runs to 16 residues. Germline loops: CDR1 MNHNY, CDR2 SVGAGI (reference sequence). DNA for the CDR3: TGTGCCAGCAACAACCCTCCCGGGACGGGAAATCAGCCCCAGCATTTT. Its translation is CASNNPPGTGNQPQHF.

The rearrangement joins TRBV14 to TRBJ2-3, with 8 bases fitting TRBD2. This CDR3 region has 16 residues. Germline CDR1 and CDR2: SGHDN and FVKESK. After removal of 0 bases from V and 6 bases from J, the junction contained 8 bases not matched to a gene. CDR3 sequence reads: CASSQDRGTRGDTQYF. The CDR3 DNA reads as TGTGCCAGCAGCCAAGATCGGGGGACTAGGGGTGATACGCAGTATTTT.

The chain recombines TRBV19 with TRBJ1-1; D not certain. Trimming removed 7 bases at V and 1 base at J, with 10 bases between. The CDR3 covers 13 residues. Germline lookup yields CDR1 LNHDA and CDR2 SQIVND (reference sequence). The CDR3 DNA follows: TGTGCCAGTACTACAAATGCGAACACTGAAGCTTTCTTT. As protein: CASTTNANTEAFF. Filled out from reference TRBV19 and TRBJ1-1, the complete variable domain reads DGGITQSPKYLFRKEGQNVTLSCEQNLNHDAMYWYRQDPGQGLRLIYYSQIVNDFQKGDIAEGYSVSREKKESFPLTVTSAQKNPTAFYLCASTTNANTEAFFGQGTRLTVV.

This rearrangement joins TRBV5-6 to TRBJ2-7; the match to TRBD2 covers 7 bases. The CDR3 runs to 14 residues. Trimming cost V 1 base and J 3 bases; bases outside gene matches: 4. Germline V gives CDR1 SGHDT, CDR2 YYEEEE. CDR3 nucleotides: TGTGCCAGCAGCTTGTGGGGGGGAAACTACGAGCAGTACTTC. This translates into CASSLWGGNYEQYF.

The genes are TRBV7-2 and TRBJ1-6, with D hard to call. CDR1 is SGHTA and CDR2 is FQGNSA in the germline V gene. The CDR3 is 15 residues long. V was clipped by 5 bases and J by 7 bases, with 15 bases between them. The CDR3 coding sequence is TGTGCCAGCAGCCCGCGCGAGCCCAGAAATTCACCCCTCCACTTT. It is translated as CASSPREPRNSPLHF.

CDR3 nucleotide sequence: TGCGCCAGCAGTGAGTGGGCACAGGGGTATGGGGAGCCCCAGCATTTT. This gives the protein CASSEWAQGYGEPQHF. This chain uses TRBV10-1 with TRBJ1-5; 7 nucleotides line up with TRBD1. V shed 1 base, J shed 8 bases, and the junction held 11 bases outside the gene matches. The CDR3 extends over 16 amino acids. Germline CDR1 reads WNHNN; CDR2 reads SYGVQD (reference sequence).

A remark on this clone: This may arise from a read error, as a much more abundant clone is one base away. Other DNA sequences from this sample encode an identical CDR3 as well. The V call is TRBV30, the J call TRBJ2-2; 10 bases map to TRBD2. The CDR3 runs to 16 residues. J was trimmed by 3 bases and V by 5 bases; bases with no gene match: 9. CDR1 and CDR2 from the germline V gene are GTSNPN and SVGIG (reference sequence). CDR3 loop: CAWLAGVALHTGELFF. CDR3 sequence (DNA): TGTGCCTGGCTAGCGGGAGTCGCCCTCCACACCGGGGAGCTGTTTTTT.

This chain joins TRBV7-9 and TRBJ1-6; weak D call: TRBD1 (5 bases). The germline gives CDR1 SEHNR, CDR2 FQNEAQ (reference sequence). Trimming pared 5 bases from V and 3 bases from J, leaving 14 bases between. There are 16 residues in the CDR3. Written as DNA, the CDR3 is TGTGCCAGCAGCCGTGACAGCAACTTCTATAATTCACCCCTCCACTTT. This sequence encodes CASSRDSNFYNSPLHF.

This sequence joins TRBV6-5 and TRBJ2-2; D not resolved. Trimming removed 0 bases from V and 6 bases from J, with 5 bases in between. CDR1 and CDR2 (germline): MNHEY, SVGAGI. This CDR3 contains 13 residues. CDR3 nucleotide sequence: TGTGCCAGCAGTTACTCGGCCCCCGGGGAGCTGTTTTTT. Its protein product is CASSYSAPGELFF.

The chain employs TRBV5-4 and TRBJ1-6; D is uncertain. V lost 5 bases to trimming and J lost 6 bases, with 15 bases between them. The CDR3 totals 15 residues. Germline V gene data show CDR1 as SGHNT and CDR2 as YYREEE (reference sequence). The CDR3 loop reads CASSKDGGGNSPLHF. The DNA for the CDR3 is TGTGCCAGCAGTAAGGACGGCGGCGGTAATTCACCCCTCCACTTT.

This clone was detected once. This sample also contains other DNA sequences that code for the same CDR3. The chain employs TRBV5-1 and TRBJ1-5, with TRBD1 identical over 9 bases. CDR1 and CDR2 from the germline V gene are SGHRS and YFSETQ. This CDR3 is built from 14 residues. Germline trimming cut 4 bases from V and 4 bases from J; bases unmatched to any gene: 3. CDR3 sequence reads: CASSSGTGNQPQHF. The CDR3 coding sequence is TGCGCCAGCAGCAGCGGGACAGGGAATCAGCCCCAGCATTTT.

This sequence joins TRBV11-2 and TRBJ2-2; the D is unclear. The CDR3 is 15 amino acids. V gave up 7 bases and J gave up 1 base, with 13 bases separating them. From germline, CDR1 is SGHAT and CDR2 FQNNGV. CDR3: CASTLRKQNTGELFF. CDR3 sequence (DNA): TGTGCCAGCACCCTCCGGAAGCAGAACACCGGGGAGCTGTTTTTT.

The rearrangement joins TRBV5-6 to TRBJ2-2; perhaps TRBD2 as D (5 bases). Germline assignment: CDR1 SGHDT and CDR2 YYEEEE. Trimming pared 5 bases from V and 3 bases from J, leaving 11 bases between. The CDR3 contains 14 residues. CDR3 region: CASRAMGDTGELFF. CDR3 nucleotide sequence: TGTGCCAGCAGAGCAATGGGAGACACCGGGGAGCTGTTTTTT.

This clone came up a few times. This chain connects TRBV25-1 to TRBJ2-2; no clear D. The V and J ends lost 2 bases and 3 bases respectively, with 13 bases between them. CDR1 is MGHDK, CDR2 SYGVNS, per germline. The CDR3 totals 16 residues. The CDR3 protein is CASSETRPWDTGELFF. The CDR3, as DNA: TGTGCCAGCAGTGAAACACGACCCTGGGACACCGGGGAGCTGTTTTTT. Full variable domain (outside the CDR3, taken from reference TRBV25-1 and TRBJ2-2): EADIYQTPRYLVIGTGKKITLECSQTMGHDKMYWYQQDPGMELHLIHYSYGVNSTEKGDLSSESTVSRIRTEHFPLTLESARPSHTSQYLCASSETRPWDTGELFFGEGSRLTVL.

The chain links TRBV15 to TRBJ2-7; 7 nucleotides align to TRBD1. With 3 bases clipped from V and 4 bases from J, the junction kept 6 bases outside the gene matches. CDR1 is LNHNV and CDR2 is YYDKDF in the germline V gene (reference sequence). This CDR3 has 14 residues. The CDR3 sequence: CATSRYRGAYEQYF. The CDR3 DNA follows: TGTGCCACCAGCAGGTACAGGGGTGCATACGAGCAGTACTTC.